This T cell receptor (beta chain) was found in a study of CD8 T cells in Susac syndrome. At the level of the study: When blood was drawn, the patients with Susac syndrome were therapy-naive, on corticosteroids, or on intravenous immunoglobulin alone.

Sequencing of TCR beta was undertaken in CD8+ and CD4+ T cells derived from blood. Patients with Susac syndrome showed fulfilment of recently defined diagnostic criteria for definite or probable disease. It was with random hexamers that roughly 0.45 to 1 ug RNA was reverse transcribed. TCRdb analysed the immunoSEQ multiplex PCR reads with MiXCR anew, one entry per CDR3 protein. The data contain under 200,000 distinct CDR3 sequences, around 90% of them singletons. The sample consisted of CD4+ T cells from PBMCs. This sequence was found in a human donor with Susac syndrome.

CDR3: CASTLSGAYNEQFF. The CDR3 DNA is TGTGCCAGCACCCTTAGCGGCGCCTACAATGAGCAGTTCTTC. The chain combines TRBV12-3 or TRBV12-4 with TRBJ2-1, with TRBD2 as a possible D gene (6 bases). V gave up 7 bases and J gave up 2 bases, with 12 bases separating them. This CDR3 is built from 14 residues.